This T cell receptor (beta chain) is drawn from a study of preoperative IRX-2 immunotherapy in early breast cancer. The assay was immunoSEQ multiplex PCR, and TCRdb's table has in-frame clones only and misses some. Counted here are 25,000 to 30,000 clones, 81% occurring once; the ten biggest clones make up about 1.2%. The treatment: preoperative locoregional IRX-2 cytokine immunotherapy. Samples came from a phase Ib trial of preoperative locoregional IRX-2 cytokine immunotherapy. CDR1 and CDR2 (germline): SGHNT, YENEEA. CDR3 length equals 14 residues. V was clipped by 3 bases and J by 9 bases, with 15 bases between them.

The sequence was obtained from a human donor with breast cancer. Sequences were derived from lymph node tissue, sampled after IRX-2 immunotherapy. This rearrangement joins TRBV11-3 to TRBJ2-1; D is unclear. CDR3 sequence reads: CASSLGRLSGEQFF. CDR3 nucleotide sequence: TGTGCCAGCAGCTTGGGTCGGCTAAGTGGTGAGCAGTTCTTC.